These 13 T cell receptor beta chains came from one sample sequenced in a study of blood T cell repertoires in COVID-19. Assay: immunoSEQ multiplex PCR; the TCRdb copy retains only in-frame clones and omits some. The sample records some 430,000 clones, about 90% being singletons. The sequenced sample was PBMCs or T cells enriched from blood (not recorded which). Receptors originate from a man aged 18-30 years who had recovered from COVID-19.

This clone was seen once. The J gene is TRBJ1-2, the V gene TRBV7-8; TRBD1 is a possible D gene (5 bases). Germline lookup yields CDR1 SGHVS and CDR2 FQNEAQ. This CDR3 contains 16 residues. V lost 2 bases to trimming and J lost 6 bases, with 19 bases between them. For the CDR3, the DNA is TGTGCCAGCAGCTTACAAGGACACCCTATAACTCATGGCTACACCTTC. It is translated as CASSLQGHPITHGYTF.

The sample holds one count of this clone. V usage is TRBV27 and J usage is TRBJ2-3; TRBD1 matches at 12 bases. Germline CDR1 and CDR2: MNHEY and SMNVEV (reference sequence). V dropped 8 bases and J dropped 4; count of bases not matched to a gene: 7. The CDR3 contains 15 residues. CDR3: CASYRDRGPPDTQYF. DNA of the CDR3: TGTGCCAGCTACCGGGACAGGGGGCCCCCAGATACGCAGTATTTT.

This chain joins TRBV7-8 and TRBJ2-3; weak D call: TRBD2 (5 bases). V lost 1 base and J 10 bases, leaving 18 bases between the germline ends. CDR3 length: 15 residues. Germline CDR1 SGHVS, CDR2 FQNEAQ. As DNA, the CDR3 is TGTGCCAGCAGCTTAGAATCACCCGGACCGAGGGCGCAGTATTTT. This encodes CASSLESPGPRAQYF.

The chain links TRBV12-3 or TRBV12-4 to TRBJ2-1, with a tentative D call TRBD1 (6 bases). The CDR3 length is 11 residues. The germline V and J ends were trimmed by 6 bases and 13 bases, with 13 bases remaining between them. Here the CDR3 DNA reads TGTGCCAGCAGCCTACAGGGCTTTCAGTTCTTC. Encoded protein: CASSLQGFQFF.

The chain carries TRBV7-9 and TRBJ1-5; TRBD1 matches at 7 bases. The V and J ends lost 5 bases and 0 bases, in that order; junction bases with no gene match: 4. The CDR3 covers 15 residues. CDR1 is SEHNR and CDR2 is FQNEAQ in the germline V gene (reference sequence). The CDR3 DNA reads TGTGCCAGCAGCCCACAGGGGAGTAGCAATCAGCCCCAGCATTTT. Translated: CASSPQGSSNQPQHF. The full variable domain, rest sourced from reference TRBV7-9 and TRBJ1-5, is DTGVSQNPRHKITKRGQNVTFRCDPISEHNRLYWYRQTLGQGPEFLTYFQNEAQLEKSRLLSDRFSAERPKGSFSTLEIQRTEQGDSAMYLCASSPQGSSNQPQHFGDGTRLSIL.

The table lists this clone with a few counts. J is TRBJ1-2 and V is TRBV4-1; D ambiguous. The CDR3 is 18 amino acids. Germline loops: CDR1 MGHRA, CDR2 YSYEKL. V was shortened by 0 bases and J by 1 base, with 18 bases between the two germline ends. CDR3 sequence: CASSQEGFSFRDNYGYTF. The CDR3 DNA reads as TGCGCCAGCAGCCAAGAGGGCTTCAGCTTCCGGGATAACTATGGCTACACCTTC.

The chain has TRBV5-1 and TRBJ1-3; TRBD1 is a possible D gene (5 bases). The CDR3 has 20 residues. Germline V lookup: CDR1 SGHRS, CDR2 YFSETQ. The V end lost 0 bases, the J end lost 0 bases, and 22 bases lay between the germline ends. The CDR3 DNA reads as TGCGCCAGCAGCTTGGTTCCCGTTTCGGACACAACTTACTCTGGAAACACCATATATTTT. Protein: CASSLVPVSDTTYSGNTIYF. Full variable domain (missing parts from reference TRBV5-1 and TRBJ1-3): KAGVTQTPRYLIKTRGQQVTLSCSPISGHRSVSWYQQTPGQGLQFLFEYFSETQRNKGNFPGRFSGRQFSNSRSEMNVSTLELGDSALYLCASSLVPVSDTTYSGNTIYFGEGSWLTVV.

V usage is TRBV4-1 and J usage is TRBJ1-1; tentatively, D is TRBD1 (5 bases). The CDR3 is 13 residues long. Trimming took off 3 bases at V and 6 bases at J, with 11 bases between the two ends. Germline V gene data show CDR1 as MGHRA and CDR2 as YSYEKL. The CDR3 DNA reads TGCGCCAGCAGCCACAGGGTTGGCGCTGAAGCTTTCTTT. Protein product: CASSHRVGAEAFF.

The chain has TRBV24-1 and TRBJ2-5, with D perhaps TRBD2 (6 bases). Trimming removed 9 bases at V and 3 bases at J, with 19 bases between. Germline V gene sequence: CDR1 KGHDR, CDR2 SFDVKD. The CDR3 covers 15 residues. CDR3 protein: CATSSIRELKETQYF. The DNA for the CDR3 is TGTGCCACCTCATCTATACGGGAGTTAAAAGAGACCCAGTACTTC.

This chain joins TRBV5-6 and TRBJ2-1; the match to TRBD2 covers 9 bases. CDR3 length: 15 amino acids. With 4 bases clipped from V and 4 bases from J, the junction kept 6 bases outside the gene matches. The germline CDR1 and CDR2 sequences are SGHDT and YYEEEE. The CDR3 nucleotides are TGTGCCAGCAGCCCGGGTAGCGGGAGTTACAATGAGCAGTTCTTC. Translating gives CASSPGSGSYNEQFF.

This chain connects TRBV7-6 to TRBJ2-2, with 10 bases identical to TRBD1. V shed 3 bases, J shed 4 bases, and the junction held 11 bases outside the gene matches. This CDR3 contains 18 residues. The V gene's germline CDR1 is SGHVS and CDR2 FNYEAQ. Written as DNA, the CDR3 is TGTGCCAGCAGCTTTCGACAGGGGGCGGGTAGCGGCACCGGGGAGCTGTTTTTT. The encoded protein is CASSFRQGAGSGTGELFF.

This chain links TRBV7-8 with TRBJ2-3, with D possibly being TRBD1 (5 bases). The CDR3 is 15 amino acids. Germline CDR1 is SGHVS and CDR2 is FQNEAQ. The V end lost 5 bases, the J end lost 0 bases, and 12 bases lay between the germline ends. As DNA, the CDR3 is TGTGCCAGCAGCCCGGACATTACTAGCACAGATACGCAGTATTTT. Its protein product is CASSPDITSTDTQYF.

V usage is TRBV5-6 and J usage is TRBJ1-1; TRBD1 might be the D (5 bases). CDR1 is SGHDT and CDR2 is YYEEEE in the germline V gene. The CDR3 contains 12 residues. The germline V and J ends were trimmed by 5 bases and 3 bases, with 8 bases remaining between them. CDR3 nucleotide sequence: TGTGCCAGCAGGCAGGGTGACACTGAAGCTTTCTTT. Its protein is CASRQGDTEAFF.